This TCR beta chain was sequenced during a study of T-cell reconstitution after alpha-beta-depleted transplantation in children. The CDR3 is made up of 17 amino acids. J was trimmed by 2 bases and V by 0 bases; bases with no gene match: 8. The germline CDR1 and CDR2 sequences are SGHNT and YENEEA. In this sample, this clonotype turned up a few times. Its specificity is not known. The authors prepared the TCRbeta library with unique molecular identifiers. Using its own MiXCR run on the PCR reads, TCRdb lists one record per CDR3 protein. The sample has about 300,000 distinct CDR3 sequences; 10% are singletons. Study-level results: T-cell counts and diversity at one year post-transplant came mainly from newly produced T cells. Diversity of TCRbeta at day 60 was high in some patients, arising from surviving recipient T cells and thymic progenitors. About two months after transplant, alpha-beta T cells reportedly came from several hundred expanded graft clones.

The sequences come from PBMCs, collected before TCRalphabeta/CD19-depleted stem cell transplant. This sequence joins TRBV11-3 and TRBJ2-7, with TRBD2 matching 9 bases. This TCR came from a boy in the first two years of life with acute myeloid leukemia, due to receive a stem cell transplant. The CDR3 DNA reads TGTGCCAGCAGCTTAGATCTTAGGCTAGCGGGAACCTACGAGCAGTACTTC. It specifies CASSLDLRLAGTYEQYF.